This T cell receptor beta chain was sequenced for a study of CD8+CD57+ T cells in acquired aplastic anemia. The germline V and J ends were trimmed by 3 bases and 5 bases, with 15 bases remaining between them. The CDR3 runs to 15 residues. CDR1 SGDLS and CDR2 YYNGEE come from the germline V gene. Only a few counts were recorded for this clonotype. Antigen unknown. Selection for sequencing was limited to patients who had shown CD8+CD57+ cell expansion by flow cytometry. The enrolled patients all had severe acquired aplastic anemia. The study profiled TCR beta VDJ and CDR3 using genomic DNA as template. MiXCR, run by TCRdb on the reads, gives a single entry per CDR3 protein. The sample holds about 160,000 distinct CDR3 sequences, 71% seen once. Overall study results and limits: Roughly 28 was the count of CD8+ CDR3 sequences that patients shared with controls.

The sample consisted of sorted CD4+, CD8+, or CD8+CD57+ T cells (not recorded which) from PBMCs. The J gene is TRBJ2-1, the V gene TRBV9, with D perhaps TRBD1 or TRBD2 (5 bases each). The receptor was derived from a human donor with aplastic anemia. The CDR3 loop reads CASSATGTHHNEQFF. The CDR3 DNA is TGTGCCAGCAGCGCGACCGGGACCCATCACAATGAGCAGTTCTTC.